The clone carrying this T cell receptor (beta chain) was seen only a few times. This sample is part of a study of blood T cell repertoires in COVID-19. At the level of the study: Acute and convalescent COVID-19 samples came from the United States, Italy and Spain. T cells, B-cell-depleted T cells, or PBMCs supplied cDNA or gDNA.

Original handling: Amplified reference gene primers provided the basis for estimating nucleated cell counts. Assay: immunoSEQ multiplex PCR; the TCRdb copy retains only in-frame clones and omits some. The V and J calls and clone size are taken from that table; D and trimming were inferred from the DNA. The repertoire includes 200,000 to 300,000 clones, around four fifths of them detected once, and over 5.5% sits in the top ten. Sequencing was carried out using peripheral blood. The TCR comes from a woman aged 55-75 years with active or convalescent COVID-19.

The CDR3 loop reads CASSLSGAYQPQHF. CDR3 nucleotide sequence: TGTGCCAGCAGTTTATCGGGAGCGTATCAGCCCCAGCATTTT. The chain employs TRBV28 and TRBJ1-5, with D uncertain. Looked up from germline, CDR1 is MDHEN and CDR2 is SYDVKM. V lost 1 base to trimming and J lost 5 bases, with 9 bases between them. This CDR3 is built from 14 residues.